The rows below give T cell receptor gamma chains drawn from one sample of a study of gammadelta T cells in human blood. TCRdb re-identified clones in the RT-PCR reads via CATT. This sample yields roughly 360 gamma-chain clones, of which 36% are seen a single time; approximately 24% belongs to the top ten. The sample consisted of non-Vgamma9Vdelta2 gamma-delta T cells from infant blood. The receptors stem from a human donor. CDR3s include the opening cysteine and the closing phenylalanine or tryptophan.

TRGV10,TRGJP2,CAAWSRGDWIKTF
TRGV4,TRGJ1/TRGJ2,CATWDGPRGYYKKLF
TRGV9,TRGJP,CALWEVRELGKKIKVF
TRGV4,TRGJ1/TRGJ2,CATWDGDYYKKLF
TRGV4,TRGJ1/TRGJ2,CATWVFRGGNYYKKLF
TRGV9,TRGJ1/TRGJ2,CALWEPAYKKLF
TRGV10,TRGJ1/TRGJ2,CAAWDFGKLF
TRGV3,TRGJ1/TRGJ2,CATWDKPPLLYYKKLF
TRGV4,TRGJ1/TRGJ2,CATWDGPSSLF
TRGV4,TRGJP1,CATWDVITTGWFKIF
TRGV2,TRGJ1/TRGJ2,CATWDGNYYKKLF
TRGV9,TRGJ1/TRGJ2,CALWEVRGYYKKLF
TRGV5,TRGJ1/TRGJ2,CATWDAGRYKKLF
TRGV10,TRGJP1,CAAWEAGWFKIF
TRGV8,TRGJ1/TRGJ2,CATWDRPYYKKLF
TRGV2,TRGJ1/TRGJ2,CATWDGPHYGKKLF
TRGV8,TRGJ1/TRGJ2,CATRRGKLF
TRGV4,TRGJ1/TRGJ2,CATWDGYYKKLF
TRGV2,TRGJP2,CATWDGKGSDWIKTF
TRGV4,TRGJ1/TRGJ2,CATWDSNYYKKLF
TRGV3,TRGJ1/TRGJ2,CATWDRPRYKKLF
TRGV9,TRGJP,CALWEVQELGKKIKVF